These 15 T cell receptor beta chains share one sample of origin, sequenced in a study of blood T cell repertoires in COVID-19. Profiled with immunoSEQ multiplex PCR; TCRdb holds only in-frame clones, not every one. Altogether over 140,000 clones are present, about 82% being singletons, with the ten largest covering over 4%. The specimen sequenced was peripheral blood. The receptors were sampled from a woman aged 80 or older with active or convalescent COVID-19.

The chain joins TRBV5-1 to TRBJ1-3; D call uncertain. Trimming shortened V by 5 bases and J by 0 bases, and 18 bases separated the two germline ends. CDR1 and CDR2 (germline): SGHRS, YFSETQ. The CDR3 totals 17 residues. The CDR3 is CASSPNPQASSGNTIYF. In DNA, the CDR3 is TGCGCCAGCAGTCCTAACCCGCAGGCCTCCTCTGGAAACACCATATATTTT.

The DNA of the CDR3 is TGTGCCAGCAGTTACCTAAAAGAAGCTTTCTTT. Amino acid sequence: CASSYLKEAFF. V and J are TRBV6-6 and TRBJ1-1; D remains unclear. Trimming cost V 2 bases and J 8 bases, with 6 bases left between them. The CDR3 is 11 residues long. Germline V gives CDR1 MNHNY, CDR2 SVGAGI (reference sequence).

The chain employs TRBV6-5 and TRBJ1-6, with TRBD1 matching over 9 bases. The V and J ends lost 6 bases and 7 bases, in that order; junction bases with no gene match: 7. This CDR3 is 15 amino acids long. Germline CDR1 and CDR2: MNHEY and SVGAGI. This CDR3 is CASRTPGTGNSPLHF. The CDR3 DNA is TGTGCCAGCAGAACCCCAGGGACAGGGAATTCACCCCTCCACTTT.

This chain joins TRBV13 and TRBJ1-2, with 8 positions matching TRBD1. The CDR3 loop spans 16 amino acids. Trimming cost V 5 bases and J 4 bases; bases outside gene matches: 12. The germline gives CDR1 PRHDT, CDR2 FYEKMQ (reference sequence). The CDR3 coding sequence is TGTGCCAGCAGCCCCGACAGGGGTCGGGCTACCTATGGCTACACCTTC. This sequence encodes CASSPDRGRATYGYTF.

This clone was found a few times. DNA for the CDR3: TGTGCCATCAGTGGACAGCCAAATCAGCCCCAGCATTTT. Amino acids: CAISGQPNQPQHF. J is TRBJ1-5 and V is TRBV10-3; tentative D call: TRBD1 (5 bases). In germline, CDR1 is ENHRY, CDR2 SYGVKD. The CDR3 is 13 amino acids. V lost 4 bases to trimming and J lost 4 bases, with 8 bases between them.

The chain is built from TRBV19 and TRBJ1-4; TRBD1 matches 9 bases. J lost 8 bases, V lost 6 bases, and 7 bases had no gene match. Germline values: CDR1 LNHDA, CDR2 SQIVND (reference sequence). This CDR3 contains 14 residues. The CDR3 nucleotides read TGTGCCAGTAGCCCGGGACAGGGTCAGGAAAAACTGTTTTTT. Amino acids: CASSPGQGQEKLFF.

This clone was seen more than once but under ten times. The chain combines TRBV5-1 with TRBJ2-1; D remains unclear. This CDR3 comprises 15 residues. Germline V CDR1 and CDR2: SGHRS, YFSETQ. The V and J ends lost 1 base and 3 bases respectively, with 11 bases between them. The CDR3 nucleotides are TGCGCCAGCAGCTTGACTACTACTAACTACAATGAGCAGTTCTTC. This gives the protein CASSLTTTNYNEQFF.

This clone was observed many times. The chain links TRBV30 to TRBJ1-6; 7 bases agree with TRBD1. The CDR3 totals 13 residues. The trim removed 0 bases at V and 10 bases at J, leaving 3 bases unmatched. Looked up from germline, CDR1 is GTSNPN and CDR2 is SVGIG (reference sequence). CDR3 region: CAWSVGGGSPLHF. CDR3 nucleotides: TGTGCCTGGAGTGTAGGGGGCGGCTCACCCCTCCACTTT.

This chain joins TRBV6-2 or TRBV6-3 and TRBJ1-5; D ambiguous. The germline V gene has CDR1 MNHEY and CDR2 SVGEGT. The CDR3 contains 13 residues. Trimming pared 2 bases from V and 3 bases from J, leaving 5 bases between. This CDR3 is CASSYQVNQPQHF. In DNA, the CDR3 is TGTGCCAGCAGTTACCAGGTCAATCAGCCCCAGCATTTT.

The chain couples TRBV6-1 to TRBJ1-5, with 9 bases aligning to TRBD1. Losses at the gene ends were 1 base for V and 4 bases for J; bases not matched to a gene: 8. This CDR3 has 17 amino acids. The germline gives CDR1 MNHNS, CDR2 SASEGT. CDR3 bases: TGTGCCAGCAGTGAAGTACTCGACAGGGGGTATAATCAGCCCCAGCATTTT. Its translation: CASSEVLDRGYNQPQHF.

The chain is built from TRBV30 and TRBJ1-1; D is undetermined. Trimming took off 2 bases at V and 4 bases at J, with 17 bases between the two ends. Per the germline V gene, CDR1 is GTSNPN and CDR2 is SVGIG (reference sequence). The CDR3 consists of 15 residues. CDR3 DNA: TGTGCCTGGAGTAGAGGGCTCCAGGCGAGCACTGAAGCTTTCTTT. Its protein is CAWSRGLQASTEAFF.

V usage is TRBV2 and J usage is TRBJ1-6; D is unresolved. Trimming stripped 5 bases from V and 9 bases from J, with 14 bases between. The length of the CDR3 is 14 residues. The germline CDR1 and CDR2 sequences are SNHLY and FYNNEI. The CDR3 loop reads CASSSHGEGSPLHF. DNA of the CDR3: TGTGCCAGCAGTAGCCACGGGGAGGGTTCACCCCTCCACTTT.

The chain is built from TRBV5-4 and TRBJ2-7; D remains unclear. V was clipped by 1 base and J by 3 bases, with 5 bases between them. CDR3 size: 12 residues. Germline V CDR1 and CDR2: SGHNT, YYREEE (reference sequence). CDR3 nucleotide sequence: TGTGCCAGCAGCTTGATGAGCTACGAGCAGTACTTC. It is translated as CASSLMSYEQYF.

This clone was seen more than once but under ten times. The rearrangement joins TRBV9 to TRBJ2-2, with TRBD1 matching over 10 bases. CDR1 and CDR2 (germline): SGDLS, YYNGEE. The V gene end was trimmed by 3 bases and the J gene end by 1 base; junction bases not matched to a gene: 0. The CDR3 spans 15 residues. CDR3 amino acids: CASSGTGGNTGELFF. The DNA for the CDR3 is TGTGCCAGCAGCGGGACAGGGGGGAACACCGGGGAGCTGTTTTTT.

V usage is TRBV15 and J usage is TRBJ1-1; D is perhaps TRBD1 (6 bases). Per germline, CDR1 LNHNV and CDR2 YYDKDF (reference sequence). This CDR3 has 14 amino acids. With 5 bases removed from V and 1 base from J, the gap between germline ends came to 11 bases. CDR3 sequence: CATSLQGQNTEAFF. CDR3 sequence (DNA): TGTGCCACCAGCTTGCAGGGACAGAACACTGAAGCTTTCTTT.